The 16 T cell receptor beta chains reported below all come from one sample, sequenced in a study of identifying expanded T cells in peripheral blood. The data were produced by immunoSEQ multiplex PCR, yet TCRdb's version contains in-frame clones alone and is incomplete. The sample comprises 130,000 or so clones, around 84% of which are singletons, and 3% to 4% rests with the top ten. The specimen was blood. The receptors come from a person between 18 and 75 years old in good health.

To note about this clone: The same CDR3 is also encoded by other DNA sequences in this sample. V and J are TRBV5-1 and TRBJ2-2; perhaps TRBD1 as D (6 bases). With 7 bases removed from V and 0 bases from J, the gap between germline ends came to 7 bases. This CDR3 has 13 residues. Germline assignment: CDR1 SGHRS and CDR2 YFSETQ. The CDR3: CASGTPNTGELFF. The CDR3 DNA follows: TGCGCCAGCGGGACACCGAACACCGGGGAGCTGTTTTTT.

V is TRBV27 and J is TRBJ1-1, with a weak D call TRBD1 (6 bases). The V end lost 8 bases, the J end lost 3 bases, and 13 bases lay between the germline ends. The CDR3 runs to 13 residues. Germline V gene data show CDR1 as MNHEY and CDR2 as SMNVEV (reference sequence). The CDR3 nucleotides are TGTGCCAGCGCGGGGGGCTGGTACACTGAAGCTTTCTTT. Protein: CASAGGWYTEAFF.

The chain couples TRBV7-2 to TRBJ1-2; D not resolved. V lost 1 base and J 11 bases, leaving 17 bases between the germline ends. In germline, CDR1 is SGHTA, CDR2 FQGNSA. The CDR3 loop spans 14 amino acids. CDR3 sequence reads: CASSLGHGVVGYTF. CDR3 DNA: TGTGCCAGCAGCTTAGGGCACGGGGTGGTGGGGTACACCTTC.

The genes are TRBV4-3 and TRBJ2-1, with 9 bases matching TRBD2. The germline CDR1 and CDR2 sequences are LGHNA and YSLEER. Losses at the gene ends were 5 bases for V and 0 bases for J; bases not matched to a gene: 20. The CDR3 contains 21 residues. This chain's CDR3 is CASSRILVRGGPDSSYNEQFF. CDR3 bases: TGCGCCAGCAGCAGAATCCTGGTGCGGGGGGGCCCCGACAGCTCCTACAATGAGCAGTTCTTC.

The chain is built from TRBV28 and TRBJ1-5; D may be TRBD1 (5 bases). This CDR3 spans 14 amino acids. Germline loops: CDR1 MDHEN, CDR2 SYDVKM. Between the trimmed V and J ends, which lost 7 bases and 5 bases, there was a span of 15 bases. The CDR3 reads CASTITGGYQPQHF. The CDR3 region has the DNA TGTGCCAGCACTATAACAGGCGGTTATCAGCCCCAGCATTTT.

The chain links TRBV6-5 to TRBJ1-1; D ambiguous. The ends were cut back, 0 bases at V and 1 base at J, with 9 bases in the middle. Germline V gives CDR1 MNHEY, CDR2 SVGAGI. The CDR3 totals 15 residues. The CDR3 sequence: CASSYSIVGNTEAFF. The CDR3 nucleotides are TGTGCCAGCAGTTACTCGATAGTTGGGAACACTGAAGCTTTCTTT.

The rearrangement links TRBV5-5 to TRBJ2-7; weak D call: TRBD1 (5 bases). The CDR3 has 14 amino acids. V was cut by 1 base and J by 2 bases, with 10 bases left in between. CDR1 and CDR2 from the germline V gene are SGHKS and YYEKEE (reference sequence). The CDR3 protein is CASSLTGRTYEQYF. The CDR3, as DNA: TGTGCCAGCAGCTTGACAGGCAGGACCTACGAGCAGTACTTC.

As for this clone: One end of the junction fails to match germline, which may point to a read error. J is TRBJ1-2 and V is TRBV7-9; perhaps TRBD1 as D (5 bases). The CDR3 length is 13 residues. Germline assignment: CDR1 SEHNR and CDR2 FQNEAQ (reference sequence). In nucleotides, the CDR3 is TGTGCCAGCAGCTTAAGGCGGGACTACGGCTACACCTTC. Its translation: CASSLRRDYGYTF.

This chain uses TRBV7-2 with TRBJ2-7, with TRBD1 as a possible D gene (6 bases). Germline V CDR1 and CDR2: SGHTA, FQGNSA. The CDR3 is 12 residues long. The ends were cut back, 5 bases at V and 6 bases at J, with 11 bases in the middle. The DNA for the CDR3 is TGTGCCAGCAGCATTACAGGGCGCGAGCAGTACTTC. Translation: CASSITGREQYF.

CDR3 amino acids: CASSYSVDTQYF. CDR3 coding DNA: TGTGCCAGCAGTTATTCGGTAGATACGCAGTATTTT. The chain employs TRBV6-6 and TRBJ2-3; D ambiguous. V gave up 3 bases and J gave up 5 bases, with 6 bases separating them. This CDR3 has 12 residues. Per the germline V gene, CDR1 is MNHNY and CDR2 is SVGAGI (reference sequence).

This chain joins TRBV7-3 and TRBJ2-6; D is undetermined. Trimming took off 1 base at V and 1 base at J, with 11 bases between the two ends. This CDR3 region has 17 residues. CDR1 is SGHTA and CDR2 is FQGTGA in the germline V gene. This chain's CDR3 is CASSLNGLTSGANVLTF. The DNA of the CDR3 is TGTGCCAGCAGCTTAAACGGCCTAACGTCTGGGGCCAACGTCCTGACTTTC. Supplemented by reference TRBV7-3 and TRBJ2-6, the full variable domain reads GAGVSQTPSNKVTEKGKYVELRCDPISGHTALYWYRQSLGQGPEFLIYFQGTGAADDSGLPNDRFFAVRPEGSVSTLKIQRTERGDSAVYLCASSLNGLTSGANVLTFGAGSRLTVL.

The chain has TRBV11-3 and TRBJ1-6; TRBD1 might be the D (6 bases). The CDR3 is 15 amino acids. Germline CDR1 is SGHNT and CDR2 is YENEEA. The V end was cut by 5 bases, the J end by 0 bases, with 8 bases between. DNA of the CDR3: TGTGCCAGCAGCCCGGACAGCTCCTATAATTCACCCCTCCACTTT. This translates into CASSPDSSYNSPLHF.

The chain recombines TRBV27 with TRBJ2-7, with 9 bases lining up with TRBD1. The germline V gene encodes CDR1 MNHEY and CDR2 SMNVEV (reference sequence). J was trimmed by 2 bases and V by 5 bases; bases with no gene match: 7. This CDR3 spans 15 amino acids. The CDR3 nucleotides read TGTGCCAGCAGTCGCCCCGGGACAGGGACCTACGAGCAGTACTTC. Translated, it gives CASSRPGTGTYEQYF.

The rearrangement links TRBV10-3 to TRBJ1-1, with D tentatively TRBD1 (6 bases). The CDR3 has 14 amino acids. V was trimmed by 4 bases and J by 1 base, leaving 10 bases between them. Per the germline V gene, CDR1 is ENHRY and CDR2 is SYGVKD. CDR3 coding DNA: TGTGCCATCAGTGCGTCAGGGGCGAACACTGAAGCTTTCTTT. Encoded protein: CAISASGANTEAFF.

V is TRBV7-8 and J is TRBJ2-3; D remains unclear. Germline CDR1 and CDR2: SGHVS and FQNEAQ. V lost 2 bases and J 1 base, leaving 10 bases between the germline ends. The CDR3 sequence is 15 residues long. The CDR3 spells CASSLMVPGTDTQYF. DNA for the CDR3: TGTGCCAGCAGCTTAATGGTTCCCGGCACAGATACGCAGTATTTT.

The genes are TRBV25-1 and TRBJ2-1; 9 nucleotides line up with TRBD1. Germline trimming cut 3 bases from V and 0 bases from J; bases unmatched to any gene: 6. The CDR3 is made up of 17 amino acids. CDR1 and CDR2 from the germline V gene are MGHDK and SYGVNS. DNA for the CDR3: TGTGCCAGCAGTGATACGACAGGGGGTAACTCCTACAATGAGCAGTTCTTC. Residues: CASSDTTGGNSYNEQFF.